This TCR beta chain is drawn from a study of vaccination and CD4 T cells after COVID-19. Study in general: Typically, post-vaccine samples were obtained a median approximately 75 days after dose two, within a range of 14 to 241. Findings and limits, study-wide: It was found that, in convalescent patients, 304 of 307 vaccine-specific clones were spike mono-reactive.

The trim removed 8 bases at V and 8 bases at J, leaving 13 bases unmatched. This CDR3 comprises 14 residues. Germline V gene sequence: CDR1 MGHDK, CDR2 SYGVNS. Sequence data for DNA of cultured CD4+ T cells were generated by the Oncomine TCR Beta short-read assay. In TCRdb, the PCR reads were re-called with MiXCR into one record per CDR3 protein. Of about 3,100 distinct CDR3 sequences in the sample, around four fifths are singletons; the top ten hold roughly 28%. This clonotype has a single count. Its cognate antigen is unknown. Treatment: approximately 11-day PBMC culture with coronavirus spike peptide pools or control peptides (ViraFEST assay).

The origin of this receptor is a human donor who had recovered from COVID-19. The specimen sequenced was CD4+ T cells from blood, cultured in vitro. The V and J genes are TRBV25-1 and TRBJ1-2; 8 bases are shared with TRBD1. CDR3 sequence: CASRRTGNLRGYTF. CDR3 in DNA: TGTGCCAGCCGTAGGACAGGGAACCTTCGAGGCTACACCTTC.